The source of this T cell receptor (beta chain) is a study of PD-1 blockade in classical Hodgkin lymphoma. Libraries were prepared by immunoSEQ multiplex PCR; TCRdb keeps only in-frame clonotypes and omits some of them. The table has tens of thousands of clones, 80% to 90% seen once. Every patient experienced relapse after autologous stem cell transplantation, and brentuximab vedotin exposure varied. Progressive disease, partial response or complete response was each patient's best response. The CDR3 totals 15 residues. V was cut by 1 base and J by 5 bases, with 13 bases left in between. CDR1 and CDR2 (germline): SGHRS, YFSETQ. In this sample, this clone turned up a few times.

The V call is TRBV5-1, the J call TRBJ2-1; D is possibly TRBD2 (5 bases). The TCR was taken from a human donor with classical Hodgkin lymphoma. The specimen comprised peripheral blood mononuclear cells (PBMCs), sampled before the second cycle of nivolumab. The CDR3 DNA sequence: TGCGCCAGCAGCTTGAGCGCGGGTTCACACAATGAGCAGTTCTTC. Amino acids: CASSLSAGSHNEQFF.